One and the same sample provided the 22 T cell receptor beta chains below, sequenced in a study of CD8 T cells in ankylosing spondylitis. These receptors are not linked to any known antigen. One entry per CDR3 protein, called by TCRdb with MiXCR from the 5' RACE reads. The table has approximately 500,000 distinct CDR3 sequences, roughly 13% seen once. Study results and limitations: The study identified a TCR beta motif of 7 or 8 highly homologous variants that appeared characteristic of ankylosing spondylitis blood.

The specimen was blood, either unsorted or a sorted T cell fraction (not recorded which). The source of these receptors is a male donor with ankylosing spondylitis.

This clonotype has just a few counts. The chain has TRBV3-1 and TRBJ1-4; no definite D call. The CDR3 is 16 amino acids. V lost 1 base and J 0 bases, leaving 9 bases between the germline ends. Germline V gene lookup returns CDR1 LGHDT and CDR2 YNNKEL (reference sequence). DNA of the CDR3: TGTGCCAGCAGCCAAGCCGCCGTTGCAACTAATGAAAAACTGTTTTTT. As protein: CASSQAAVATNEKLFF.

This clonotype has just a few counts. The CDR3 DNA reads TGTGCCAGCAGCTCGCAGACAGGGTACACAGATACGCAGTATTTT. It encodes CASSSQTGYTDTQYF. This chain uses TRBV12-3 or TRBV12-4 with TRBJ2-3; 7 bases match TRBD1. J was trimmed by 2 bases and V by 6 bases; bases with no gene match: 8. The CDR3 contains 15 residues.

As DNA, the CDR3 is TGTGCCACCGCCGAGGCGGGAGGGGTCTACGAGCAGTACGTC. Its protein is CATAEAGGVYEQYV. V is TRBV6-1 and J is TRBJ2-7, with TRBD2 matching 9 bases. The CDR3 totals 14 residues. With V trimmed by 10 bases and J by 3 bases, 10 bases remained unmatched. Germline lookup yields CDR1 MNHNS and CDR2 SASEGT.

Note on this clonotype: One end of the junction does not line up with germline, which may come from a read error. The chain recombines TRBV30 with TRBJ1-2; D gene ambiguous. Germline CDR1 reads GTSNPN; CDR2 reads SVGIG (reference sequence). This CDR3 has 12 residues. CDR3 in DNA: TGTGCCTGGACAGGCAGGTCTCTTGGCTACACCTTT. Its protein is CAWTGRSLGYTF.

This clonotype has a handful of counts. The chain joins TRBV4-1 to TRBJ2-7; tentatively, D is TRBD1 or TRBD2 (6 bases each). The germline gives CDR1 MGHRA, CDR2 YSYEKL. V dropped 1 base and J dropped 2 bases, with 12 bases sitting between them. CDR3 length: 15 amino acids. The CDR3 protein is CASSQVQGGTYEQYV. CDR3 DNA sequence: TGCGCCAGCAGCCAAGTACAGGGAGGTACCTACGAGCAGTACGTC.

V and J are TRBV7-8 and TRBJ2-5; D unclear. The CDR3 runs 13 residues. V was trimmed by 5 bases and J by 4 bases, leaving 11 bases between them. Looked up from germline, CDR1 is SGHVS and CDR2 is FQNEAQ. The CDR3 DNA sequence: TGTGCCAGCAGCGATAAATATTCAGAGACCCAGTACTTC. It encodes CASSDKYSETQYF.

CDR3 DNA: TGTGCCAGCAGTTTAGGAGGGACTAGTATCGCGCAGTATTTT. It translates to CASSLGGTSIAQYF. The gene calls are TRBV12-3 or TRBV12-4 and TRBJ2-3, with 8 positions matching TRBD2. This CDR3 has 14 residues. V shed 1 base, J shed 10 bases, and the junction held 7 bases outside the gene matches.

The chain has TRBV3-1 and TRBJ1-6; unclear D gene. The V end was cut by 10 bases, the J end by 3 bases, with 10 bases between. CDR3 length equals 13 residues. Germline CDR1 LGHDT, CDR2 YNNKEL (reference sequence). The CDR3 sequence: CATTANYNSPLHF. For the CDR3, the DNA is TGTGCCACTACAGCGAACTATAATTCACCCCTCCACTTT.

A few counts support this clonotype. V is TRBV7-2 and J is TRBJ1-2; perhaps TRBD1 as D (5 bases). This CDR3 has 15 amino acids. V shed 5 bases and J shed 2 bases, with 15 bases lying between them. Germline V gene data show CDR1 as SGHTA and CDR2 as FQGNSA. CDR3 loop: CASSPLDNSNYGYTF. The CDR3 DNA reads TGTGCCAGCAGCCCCTTGGACAATAGCAACTATGGCTACACCTTC.

This clonotype was observed a few times. The V and J genes are TRBV9 and TRBJ2-1, with 13 bases lining up with TRBD2. The germline V gene has CDR1 SGDLS and CDR2 YYNGEE. V lost 0 bases and J lost 4; bases outside the gene matches: 4. This CDR3 spans 17 amino acids. CDR3 DNA sequence: TGTGCCAGCAGCGTAGTCACTAGCGGGGGGGGTTACAATGAGCAGTTCTTC. Encoded protein: CASSVVTSGGGYNEQFF.

This clonotype was found a few times. The chain has TRBV5-5 and TRBJ2-7; D unresolved. Germline V gene lookup returns CDR1 SGHKS and CDR2 YYEKEE (reference sequence). Trimming removed 6 bases from V and 2 bases from J, with 12 bases in between. This CDR3 is built from 13 residues. CDR3 coding DNA: TGTGCCAGCAACCTAGGGCCCACCTACGAGCAGTACTTC. Translating it yields CASNLGPTYEQYF.

This clonotype was seen ten or more times. The V gene is TRBV12-5, the J gene TRBJ1-3; D is perhaps TRBD1 (6 bases). Germline V gives CDR1 LGHNT, CDR2 FRNRAP. V was cut by 0 bases and J by 0 bases, with 12 bases left in between. CDR3 length equals 17 residues. The CDR3 region is CASGLVRGRSSGNTIYF. The CDR3 DNA reads TGTGCTAGTGGTTTGGTACGGGGGCGCAGCTCTGGAAACACCATATATTTT.

This clonotype was observed a handful of times. The chain joins TRBV20-1 to TRBJ2-5; D not resolved. The germline V gene encodes CDR1 DFQATT and CDR2 SNEGSKA (reference sequence). Trimming removed 0 bases at V and 7 bases at J, with 12 bases between. The CDR3 is made up of 13 amino acids. DNA of the CDR3: TGCAGTGCTAGAGATTATACATATGGGACCCAGTACTTC. It codes for CSARDYTYGTQYF.

The chain is built from TRBV20-1 and TRBJ1-1; D unresolved. V lost 3 bases and J 6 bases, leaving 8 bases between the germline ends. CDR3 size: 11 residues. Germline V CDR1 and CDR2: DFQATT, SNEGSKA (reference sequence). The CDR3 is CSASRGAEAFF. CDR3 in DNA: TGCAGTGCTAGTCGCGGGGCTGAAGCTTTCTTT.

The chain is built from TRBV5-1 and TRBJ2-3; 8 bases align to TRBD2. The CDR3 is 16 amino acids. The trim removed 4 bases at V and 3 bases at J, leaving 10 bases unmatched. CDR1 and CDR2 (germline): SGHRS, YFSETQ. In DNA, the CDR3 is TGCGCCAGCAGCCCCAGACTCCCGGGAGGGACAGATACGCAGTATTTT. This translates into CASSPRLPGGTDTQYF.

The chain is built from TRBV12-3 or TRBV12-4 and TRBJ2-7; 8 bases agree with TRBD1. This CDR3 region has 14 residues. V lost 2 bases to trimming and J lost 2 bases; unmatched junction nucleotides: 2. In DNA form, the CDR3 reads TGTGCCAGCAGTTTAACGGACAGGGCCTACGAGCAGTACGTC. Protein: CASSLTDRAYEQYV.

The V call is TRBV11-2, the J call TRBJ1-3; no clear D gene. The CDR3 consists of 14 residues. Trimming removed 5 bases at V and 0 bases at J, with 8 bases between. CDR1 and CDR2 from the germline V gene are SGHAT and FQNNGV. The CDR3, as DNA: TGTGCCAGCAGCCTGAGTTTCTCTGGAAACACCATATATTTT. Its translation is CASSLSFSGNTIYF.

The CDR3 DNA is TGTGCCAGCAGCGTAAGGGCCGGAGGTGAGCAGTTCTTC. Encoded protein: CASSVRAGGEQFF. The J gene is TRBJ2-1, the V gene TRBV9; D might be TRBD2 (5 bases). V was shortened by 1 base and J by 9 bases, with 11 bases between the two germline ends. This CDR3 region has 13 residues. Germline V gene sequence: CDR1 SGDLS, CDR2 YYNGEE.

The rearrangement joins TRBV24-1 to TRBJ1-1; tentative D call: TRBD1 (5 bases). Trimming pared 9 bases from V and 0 bases from J, leaving 10 bases between. CDR1 is KGHDR, CDR2 SFDVKD, per germline. The CDR3 is 13 amino acids. This chain's CDR3 is CATDSGLNTEAFF. In nucleotides, the CDR3 is TGTGCCACCGACTCAGGGTTGAACACTGAAGCTTTCTTT.

In its sample, this clonotype was seen a few times. V is TRBV5-1 and J is TRBJ2-3; 7 nucleotides match TRBD1. CDR1 SGHRS and CDR2 YFSETQ come from the germline V gene. This CDR3 region has 15 residues. The trim removed 4 bases at V and 6 bases at J, leaving 11 bases unmatched. The CDR3 loop is CASSANRDSTDTQYF. The CDR3 bases are TGCGCCAGCAGCGCGAACCGGGACAGTACGGATACGCAGTATTTT.

The chain carries TRBV7-9 and TRBJ2-7, with D perhaps matching TRBD1 (6 bases). The CDR3 extends over 16 amino acids. V lost 5 bases and J 2 bases, leaving 19 bases between the germline ends. Germline V gene lookup returns CDR1 SEHNR and CDR2 FQNEAQ (reference sequence). CDR3 bases: TGTGCCAGCAGCCCCTTGGCGGGCAGGGGACCCTACGAGCAGTACTTC. Encoded protein: CASSPLAGRGPYEQYF.

The gene calls are TRBV20-1 and TRBJ1-4; the D gene is possibly TRBD1 (6 bases). There are 14 residues in the CDR3. V shed 0 bases and J shed 11 bases, with 16 bases lying between them. The V gene's germline CDR1 is DFQATT and CDR2 SNEGSKA (reference sequence). The CDR3 DNA follows: TGCAGTGCTAGAGATCTAGGGGGAGGGTGGAAACTGTTTTTT. It is translated as CSARDLGGGWKLFF.